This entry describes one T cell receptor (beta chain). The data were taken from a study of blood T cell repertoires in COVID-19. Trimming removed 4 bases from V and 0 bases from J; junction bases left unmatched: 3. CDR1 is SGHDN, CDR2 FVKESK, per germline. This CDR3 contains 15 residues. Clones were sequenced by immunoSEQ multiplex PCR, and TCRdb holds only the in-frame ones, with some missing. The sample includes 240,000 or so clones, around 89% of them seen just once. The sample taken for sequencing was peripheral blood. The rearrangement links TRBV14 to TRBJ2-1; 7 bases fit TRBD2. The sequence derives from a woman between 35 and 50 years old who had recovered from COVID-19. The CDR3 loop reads CASSLTGGSYNEQFF. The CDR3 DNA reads TGTGCCAGCAGCCTTACGGGGGGCTCCTACAATGAGCAGTTCTTC.